The text below deals with one TCR beta chain. These data belong to a study of blood T cell repertoires in COVID-19. Per the original data handling: Reference gene primer amplification yielded estimated nucleated cell counts. Profiling relied on immunoSEQ multiplex PCR, and the TCRdb table lists in-frame clones only, not all of them. The V and J calls and the clone size are those of that table, but D and trimming were determined from the DNA. This table has about 300,000 clones, roughly four fifths appearing once. The sequencing sample was made of peripheral blood. The receptor comes from a woman between 50 and 59 years old who had recovered from COVID-19.

In DNA, the CDR3 is TGTGCCAGCAGCTTAGGACAGGGACGAGGTAACACTGAAGCTTTCTTT. As protein: CASSLGQGRGNTEAFF. This chain uses TRBV11-3 with TRBJ1-1, with 7 positions matching TRBD1. The CDR3 has 16 amino acids. Trimming removed 1 base from V and 2 bases from J; junction bases left unmatched: 7. The V gene's germline CDR1 is SGHNT and CDR2 YENEEA.